This T cell receptor beta chain was obtained from a study of beta chain features in type 1 diabetes. The study, taken as a whole, reports: Across all four CD4+ subsets, people with type 1 diabetes showed modestly shorter TCRB CDR3s. Junctions at VDJ sites from type 1 diabetes patients had fewer insertions and more deletions.

As every portion of the isolated RNA was reverse transcribed, the sequencing read expressed TCRB transcripts. Method: immunoSEQ multiplex PCR; TCRdb's copy keeps in-frame clones and lacks some. The sample contains hundreds of thousands of clones, about an eighth of which appear only once. The germline V gene encodes CDR1 MNHNY and CDR2 SVGAGI (reference sequence). The CDR3 has 12 amino acids. V lost 4 bases, J lost 0 bases, and 1 base lay in between. A note on this clone: Its antigen remains unknown.

The chain recombines TRBV6-6 with TRBJ2-1; D remains unclear. Input material: naive CD4+ T cells from blood. This receptor was obtained from a man younger than 30 with type 1 diabetes. The CDR3 protein is CASSFSYNEQFF. The CDR3 coding sequence is TGTGCCAGCAGTTTCTCCTACAATGAGCAGTTCTTC.